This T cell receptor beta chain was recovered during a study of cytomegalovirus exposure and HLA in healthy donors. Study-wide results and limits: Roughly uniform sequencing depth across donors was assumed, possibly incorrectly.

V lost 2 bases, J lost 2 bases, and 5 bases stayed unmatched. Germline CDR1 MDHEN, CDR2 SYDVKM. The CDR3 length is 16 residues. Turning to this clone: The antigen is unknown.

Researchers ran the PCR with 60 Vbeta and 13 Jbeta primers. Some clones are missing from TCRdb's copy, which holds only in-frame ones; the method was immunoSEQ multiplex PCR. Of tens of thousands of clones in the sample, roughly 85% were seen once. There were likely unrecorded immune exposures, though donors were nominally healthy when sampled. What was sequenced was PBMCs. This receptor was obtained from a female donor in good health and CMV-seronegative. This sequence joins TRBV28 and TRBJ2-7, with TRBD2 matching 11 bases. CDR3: CASSLVTSGSTYEQYF. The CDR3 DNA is TGTGCCAGCAGTTTAGTCACTAGCGGGAGCACCTACGAGCAGTACTTC.